This entry describes one T cell receptor beta chain. Its matching antigen is unknown. Germline V lookup: CDR1 SNHLY, CDR2 FYNNEI. V was clipped by 3 bases and J by 5 bases, with 7 bases between them. The CDR3 length is 12 residues. The data originate from a study of vaccination and CD4 T cells after COVID-19. Study summary: Cultures that served as controls received a CEFX pool, an HIV-1 Nef pool, or no peptide. Whole-study findings and limits: Looking at convalescent patients, 304 of their 307 vaccine-specific clones were spike mono-reactive.

The Oncomine TCR Beta short-read assay was what sequenced the DNA obtained from cultured CD4+ T cells. Extraction of genomic DNA was performed on cultured CD4+ T cells. TCRdb called the PCR reads again in MiXCR, with one record for every CDR3 protein. The data contain about 12,000 distinct CDR3 sequences, less than 65% of them singletons. Sample treatment: roughly 10-day PBMC culture with coronavirus spike peptide pools or control peptides (ViraFEST assay). The V call is TRBV2, the J call TRBJ1-2; D remains unclear. Material for sequencing was CD4+ T cells from blood, cultured in vitro. The clonotype comes from a human donor who had recovered from COVID-19. The chain's CDR3 is CASSDEGYGYTF. CDR3 nucleotides: TGTGCCAGCAGTGACGAGGGTTATGGCTACACCTTC.